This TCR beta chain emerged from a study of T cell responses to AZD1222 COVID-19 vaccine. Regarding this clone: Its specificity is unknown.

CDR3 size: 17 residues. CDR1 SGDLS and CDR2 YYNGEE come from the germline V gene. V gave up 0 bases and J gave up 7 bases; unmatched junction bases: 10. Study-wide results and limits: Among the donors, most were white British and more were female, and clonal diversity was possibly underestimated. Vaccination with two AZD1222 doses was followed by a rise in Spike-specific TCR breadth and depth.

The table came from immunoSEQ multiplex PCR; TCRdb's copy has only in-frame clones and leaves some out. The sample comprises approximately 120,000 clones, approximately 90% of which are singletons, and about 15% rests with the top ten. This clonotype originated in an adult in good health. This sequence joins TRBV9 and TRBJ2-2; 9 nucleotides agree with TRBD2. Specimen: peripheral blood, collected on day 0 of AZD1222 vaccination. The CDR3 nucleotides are TGTGCCAGCAGCGTAGTTGGTAGCGGGAGTCACATCGGGGAGCTGTTTTTT. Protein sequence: CASSVVGSGSHIGELFF.